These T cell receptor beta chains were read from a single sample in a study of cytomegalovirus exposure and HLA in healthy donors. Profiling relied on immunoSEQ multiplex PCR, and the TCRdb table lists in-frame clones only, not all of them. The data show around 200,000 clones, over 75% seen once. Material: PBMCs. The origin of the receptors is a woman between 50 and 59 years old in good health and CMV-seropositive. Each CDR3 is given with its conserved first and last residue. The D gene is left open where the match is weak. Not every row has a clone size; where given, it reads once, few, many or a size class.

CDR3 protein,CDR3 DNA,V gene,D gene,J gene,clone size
CASSQPGQYRGAKNIQYF,TGCGCCAGCAGCCAACCGGGACAATATCGGGGAGCCAAAAACATTCAGTACTTC,TRBV4-1,NA,TRBJ2-4,NA
CASSQGGNEQYF,TGTGCCAGTAGTCAAGGGGGCAACGAGCAGTACTTC,TRBV19,TRBD1,TRBJ2-7,NA
CASRGVDEQYF,TGCGCCAGCAGAGGGGTGGACGAGCAGTACTTC,TRBV5-1,NA,TRBJ2-7,NA
CASSVGAGRGVTDTQYF,TGTGCCAGCAGCGTAGGGGCGGGGCGGGGGGTCACAGATACGCAGTATTTT,TRBV9,TRBD2,TRBJ2-3,NA
CASNIDRLRDTQYF,TGCGCCAGCAACATTGACAGACTCCGAGATACCCAGTACTTC,TRBV5-1,NA,TRBJ2-5,NA
CASSITGYTGELFF,TGTGCCAGCTCAATTACAGGGTACACCGGGGAGCTGTTTTTT,TRBV18,NA,TRBJ2-2,NA
CASSYEASTEAFF,TGTGCCAGCAGTTACGAGGCGAGCACTGAAGCTTTCTTT,TRBV6-5,NA,TRBJ1-1,once
CASSEGWTAEQYF,TGTGCCAGCAGTGAAGGTTGGACAGCTGAGCAGTACTTC,TRBV6-1,NA,TRBJ2-5,NA
CASSISRGAYEQYF,TGTGCCAGTAGTATCTCTCGGGGGGCCTACGAGCAGTACTTC,TRBV19,TRBD2,TRBJ2-7,NA
CASSPGAGEQYF,TGTGCCAGTTCACCAGGGGCGGGTGAGCAGTACTTC,TRBV6-5,NA,TRBJ2-7,NA
CATKNPLRNTEAFF,TGTGCCACCAAGAACCCACTGAGGAACACTGAAGCTTTCTTT,TRBV19,NA,TRBJ1-1,few
CASSESGQGYYGYTF,TGTGCCAGCAGTGAATCCGGACAGGGCTACTATGGCTACACCTTC,TRBV6-1,TRBD1,TRBJ1-2,NA
CASSQDGRGGLEQFF,TGCGCCAGCAGCCAAGATGGGCGGGGGGGCCTTGAGCAGTTCTTC,TRBV4-3,TRBD2,TRBJ2-1,many
CASSLPGIGTDTQYF,TGCGCCAGCAGCTTGCCAGGGATAGGAACAGATACGCAGTATTTT,TRBV5-1,NA,TRBJ2-3,NA
CASSIDISNQPQHF,TGTGCCAGTAGTATAGACATTAGCAATCAGCCCCAGCATTTT,TRBV19,NA,TRBJ1-5,NA
CASSQAGRGETQYF,TGCGCCAGCAGCCAAGCGGGGAGGGGAGAGACCCAGTACTTC,TRBV4-3,TRBD2,TRBJ2-5,few
CASTPGQEETQYF,TGTGCCAGCACTCCGGGACAGGAAGAGACCCAGTACTTC,TRBV6-6,TRBD1,TRBJ2-5,NA
CASSLGDREGVGLAQHF,TGTGCCAGCAGTCTCGGGGACAGGGAGGGGGTGGGACTGGCCCAGCATTTT,TRBV5-6,TRBD1,TRBJ1-5,NA